The 2 T cell receptor beta chains below come from one sample, sequenced in a study of blood T cells in healthy people across ages. With a J-beta primer mix and a sample-barcoded 5' primer, a second PCR ran roughly 6 to 11 cycles. MiXCR, run by TCRdb on the 5' RACE reads, gives a single entry per CDR3 protein. Here the sample spans hundreds of thousands of distinct CDR3 sequences, approximately 52% being singletons. Sequencing was performed on blood. The receptors stem from a woman older than 75 in good health.

In its sample, this clonotype was seen once. V and J are TRBV13 and TRBJ2-3; possible D gene TRBD1, 6 bases. CDR3 length equals 14 residues. Germline values: CDR1 PRHDT, CDR2 FYEKMQ (reference sequence). V lost 2 bases, J lost 4 bases, and 10 bases lay in between. CDR3 sequence: CASSLTNRADTQYF. Written as DNA, the CDR3 is TGTGCCAGCAGCTTAACGAACAGGGCAGATACGCAGTATTTT.

This clonotype was counted only a few times. This chain links TRBV5-1 with TRBJ2-3; no firm D call. This CDR3 is 14 amino acids long. Trimming took 4 bases from V and 1 from J, leaving 10 bases between them. CDR1 is SGHRS and CDR2 is YFSETQ in the germline V gene. The CDR3 is CASSVVIRTDTQYF. The CDR3, as DNA: TGCGCCAGCAGCGTGGTAATCCGCACAGATACGCAGTATTTT. The full variable domain, with the rest looked up from reference TRBV5-1 and TRBJ2-3, is KAGVTQTPRYLIKTRGQQVTLSCSPISGHRSVSWYQQTPGQGLQFLFEYFSETQRNKGNFPGRFSGRQFSNSRSEMNVSTLELGDSALYLCASSVVIRTDTQYFGPGTRLTVL.